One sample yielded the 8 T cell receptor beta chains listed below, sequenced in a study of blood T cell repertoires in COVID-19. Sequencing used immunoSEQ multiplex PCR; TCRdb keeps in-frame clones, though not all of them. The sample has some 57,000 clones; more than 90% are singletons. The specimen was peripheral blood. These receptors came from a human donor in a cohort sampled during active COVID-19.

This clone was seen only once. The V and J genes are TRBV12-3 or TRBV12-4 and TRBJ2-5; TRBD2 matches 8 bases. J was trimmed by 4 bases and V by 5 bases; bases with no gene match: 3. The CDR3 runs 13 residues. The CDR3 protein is CASSSGSGETQYF. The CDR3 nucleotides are TGTGCCAGCAGTAGCGGGAGTGGAGAGACCCAGTACTTC.

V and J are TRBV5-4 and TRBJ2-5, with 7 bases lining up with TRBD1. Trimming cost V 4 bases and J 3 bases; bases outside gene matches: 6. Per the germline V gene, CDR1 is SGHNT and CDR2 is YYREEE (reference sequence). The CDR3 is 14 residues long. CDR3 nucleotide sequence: TGTGCCAGCAGCCTCGGGACAGAAAAAGAGACCCAGTACTTC. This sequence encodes CASSLGTEKETQYF.

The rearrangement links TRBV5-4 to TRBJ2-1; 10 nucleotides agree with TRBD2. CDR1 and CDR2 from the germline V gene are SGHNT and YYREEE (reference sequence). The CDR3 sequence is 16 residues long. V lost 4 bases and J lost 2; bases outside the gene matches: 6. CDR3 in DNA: TGTGCCAGCAGCGGACCCAGCGGGAGGGCCTACAATGAGCAGTTCTTC. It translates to CASSGPSGRAYNEQFF.

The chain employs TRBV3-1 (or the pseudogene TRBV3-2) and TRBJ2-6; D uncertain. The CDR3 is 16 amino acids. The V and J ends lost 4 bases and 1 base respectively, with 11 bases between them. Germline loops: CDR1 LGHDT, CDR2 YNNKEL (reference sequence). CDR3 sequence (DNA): TGTGCCAGCAGCCTCCTTGGAGCTTCTGGGGCCAACGTCCTGACTTTC. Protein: CASSLLGASGANVLTF.

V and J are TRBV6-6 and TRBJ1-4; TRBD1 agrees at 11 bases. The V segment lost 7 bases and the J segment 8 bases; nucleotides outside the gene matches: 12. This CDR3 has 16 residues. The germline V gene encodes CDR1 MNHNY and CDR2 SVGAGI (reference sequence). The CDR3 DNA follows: TGTGCCAGCACCTTCCTCCGGGACAGGGGGGAAGAAAAACTGTTTTTT. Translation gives CASTFLRDRGEEKLFF.

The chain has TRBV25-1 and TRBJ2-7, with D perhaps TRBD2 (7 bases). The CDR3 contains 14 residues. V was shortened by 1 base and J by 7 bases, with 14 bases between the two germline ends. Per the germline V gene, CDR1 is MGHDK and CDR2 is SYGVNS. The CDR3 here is CASSESGGPREQYF. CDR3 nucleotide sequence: TGTGCCAGCAGTGAATCCGGGGGGCCGCGAGAGCAGTACTTC.

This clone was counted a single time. CDR3 sequence reads: CAAGDYNEQFF. The CDR3 DNA reads as TGTGCCGCAGGGGACTACAATGAGCAGTTCTTC. The genes are TRBV7-9 and TRBJ2-1, with D maybe TRBD1 (6 bases). The CDR3 loop spans 11 amino acids. The germline V and J ends were trimmed by 11 bases and 3 bases, with 8 bases remaining between them. Germline CDR1 reads SEHNR; CDR2 reads FQNEAQ (reference sequence).

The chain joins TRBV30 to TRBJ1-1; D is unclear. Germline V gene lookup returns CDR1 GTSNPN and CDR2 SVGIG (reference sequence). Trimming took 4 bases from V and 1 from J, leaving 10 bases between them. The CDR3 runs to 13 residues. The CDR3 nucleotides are TGTGCCTGGAACCCTAGCGGGAACACTGAAGCTTTCTTT. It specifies CAWNPSGNTEAFF.